This T cell receptor beta chain came from a study of regulatory T cells in long-lasting Graves disease. Germline V gene lookup returns CDR1 DFQATT and CDR2 SNEGSKA (reference sequence). After removal of 3 bases from V and 6 bases from J, the junction contained 6 bases not matched to a gene. This CDR3 is built from 13 residues. Study conclusions and caveats: A reduction in accuracy may have resulted from the small sample size. Those with persistent disease had in common more public clonotypes (fewer than 3,000) than new patients (roughly 1,000).

This clonotype was seen ten or more times. The antigen remains undetermined. Specified time point: persistent/refractory GD, antithyroid drugs over 5 years with positive TRAb. PBMC-derived RNA was used for the TCR library. Patients hailed from an endocrinology department in Xi'an, China. EDTA tubes were used for drawing 8 to 9 milliliters of peripheral blood. Arm-PCR of CDR3 regions and iRepertoire HTBI primers were the basis on which TCR beta libraries were built. TCRdb passed the multiplex PCR reads through MiXCR, listing each CDR3 protein once. Of around 460,000 distinct CDR3 sequences in the sample, 20% to 25% were seen once.

The sequence was obtained from a female donor with Graves disease. The chain carries TRBV20-1 and TRBJ1-2; 8 nucleotides line up with TRBD1. This sample comprised peripheral blood mononuclear cells (PBMCs), obtained when the disease was refractory, from a patient treated with antithyroid drugs. The CDR3: CSARAETGDGYTF. CDR3 bases: TGCAGTGCTAGGGCGGAGACAGGGGATGGCTACACCTTC.